This T cell receptor (beta chain) came from a study of blood T cells in healthy people across ages. Germline trimming cut 3 bases from V and 0 bases from J; bases unmatched to any gene: 5. Germline lookup yields CDR1 SGHRS and CDR2 YFSETQ. This CDR3 is built from 15 residues. A J-beta primer mix and a sample-barcoded 5' primer were used in a second PCR of about 7 to 12 cycles. With 12 random nucleotides, a template-switch adaptor tagged each individual cDNA molecule. TCRdb recomputed calls from the 5' RACE reads with MiXCR, one row per CDR3 protein. The sample contains roughly 1 million distinct CDR3 sequences, roughly 24% of which appear only once. Study-level results: Naive T cell percentage showed a strong correlation with the diversity of TCR beta.

Of note for this clonotype: Its target is not known.

This sample also appeared in a second study, on T cells of mothers and their children. This second study notes: All donors were healthy and Caucasian; they were a few mothers and their six children.

The source material was blood. The J gene is TRBJ2-5, the V gene TRBV5-1; TRBD1 agrees at 7 bases. This sequence originates from a girl aged 2-10 years in good health. CDR3 in DNA: TGCGCCAGCAGCTCGACAGGGAAGCACCAAGAGACCCAGTACTTC. Encoded protein: CASSSTGKHQETQYF.